The 28 T cell receptor beta chains below come from one sample, sequenced in a study of shared T cell receptors in the human thymus. Data came from immunoSEQ multiplex PCR; TCRdb stores just in-frame clones and leaves some out. Here the sample spans hundreds of thousands of clones, 80% to 90% being singletons. These sequences were also reported in another study, on human thymus T cells.

The sample was thymocytes. All receptors come from a girl under three years old with a congenital heart defect.

The chain joins TRBV28 to TRBJ1-1; D gene ambiguous. Germline CDR1 and CDR2: MDHEN and SYDVKM. This CDR3 has 14 residues. V was cut by 2 bases and J by 1 base, with 8 bases left in between. CDR3 protein: CASSLRSENTEAFF. The CDR3 coding sequence is TGTGCCAGCAGTTTAAGATCAGAGAACACTGAAGCTTTCTTT.

This sequence joins TRBV27 and TRBJ1-1; a weak D match, TRBD1 (6 bases). CDR1 is MNHEY, CDR2 SMNVEV, per germline (reference sequence). V was trimmed by 7 bases and J by 0 bases, leaving 18 bases between them. The CDR3 is 16 residues long. CDR3 amino acids: CASNKERDTVNTEAFF. The CDR3, as DNA: TGTGCCAGCAACAAGGAAAGGGACACTGTGAACACTGAAGCTTTCTTT.

This chain uses TRBV5-6 with TRBJ1-2, with TRBD1 matching 7 bases. The germline gives CDR1 SGHDT, CDR2 YYEEEE. J lost 4 bases, V lost 1 base, and 16 bases had no gene match. The CDR3 is 18 residues long. Here the CDR3 DNA reads TGTGCCAGCAGCTTGCCCCCGGGACAGCCTAGGGGGTTCTATGGCTACACCTTC. Amino acid sequence: CASSLPPGQPRGFYGYTF.

The chain recombines TRBV30 with TRBJ2-3, with D perhaps matching TRBD1 (6 bases). The germline gives CDR1 GTSNPN, CDR2 SVGIG (reference sequence). This CDR3 spans 14 amino acids. As DNA, the CDR3 is TGTGCTAAAAACAGGGTGTTGAGCACAGATACGCAGTATTTT. Amino acids: CAKNRVLSTDTQYF. Full variable domain (remainder filled in from reference TRBV30 and TRBJ2-3): SQTIHQWPATLVQPVGSPLSLECTVEGTSNPNLYWYRQAAGRGLQLLFYSVGIGQISSEVPQNLSASRPQDRQFILSSKKLLLSDSGFYLCAKNRVLSTDTQYFGPGTRLTVL.

The gene calls are TRBV4-3 and TRBJ2-1; 10 nucleotides line up with TRBD2. The CDR3 sequence is 17 residues long. The junction had 9 bases not matched to a gene; V was cut back by 3 bases and J by 4 bases. Germline V lookup: CDR1 LGHNA, CDR2 YSLEER. Here the CDR3 DNA reads TGCGCCAGCAGCCAGGGCACTAGCGGGGTGAGGTACAATGAGCAGTTCTTC. The encoded protein is CASSQGTSGVRYNEQFF.

In its sample, this clone was seen a few times. This chain joins TRBV7-8 and TRBJ2-4; no firm D call. The length of the CDR3 is 16 residues. Between the trimmed V and J ends, which lost 4 bases and 1 base, there was a span of 14 bases. Germline values: CDR1 SGHVS, CDR2 FQNEAQ. The CDR3 DNA sequence: TGTGCCAGCAGCTCCCCAGCCCTGGAGGCCAAAAACATTCAGTACTTC. Amino acids: CASSSPALEAKNIQYF.

The chain joins TRBV5-4 to TRBJ2-3; 16 nucleotides match TRBD2. The CDR3 extends over 16 amino acids. With V trimmed by 3 bases and J by 6 bases, 4 bases remained unmatched. Germline V gene data show CDR1 as SGHNT and CDR2 as YYREEE (reference sequence). CDR3 amino acids: CASSWGTSGGEDTQYF. CDR3 coding DNA: TGTGCCAGCAGCTGGGGGACTAGCGGGGGGGAGGATACGCAGTATTTT. The full variable domain, completed using reference TRBV5-4 and TRBJ2-3, is ETGVTQSPTHLIKTRGQQVTLRCSSQSGHNTVSWYQQALGQGPQFIFQYYREEENGRGNFPPRFSGLQFPNYSSELNVNALELDDSALYLCASSWGTSGGEDTQYFGPGTRLTVL.

The rearrangement joins TRBV4-3 to TRBJ2-1; the D gene is possibly TRBD2 (7 bases). Germline CDR1 reads LGHNA; CDR2 reads YSLEER. The CDR3 extends over 16 amino acids. Trimming pared 0 bases from V and 9 bases from J, leaving 18 bases between. CDR3: CASSQDRNRGGGEQFF. In DNA form, the CDR3 reads TGCGCCAGCAGCCAAGATCGGAATCGGGGAGGGGGTGAGCAGTTCTTC.

The rearrangement uses TRBV5-1 and TRBJ2-7; D might be TRBD1 (6 bases). The germline V gene has CDR1 SGHRS and CDR2 YFSETQ. Trimming pared 2 bases from V and 0 bases from J, leaving 9 bases between. This CDR3 spans 14 amino acids. CDR3: CASSFTGSSYEQYF. The CDR3 DNA reads TGCGCCAGCAGCTTTACAGGGAGCTCCTACGAGCAGTACTTC.

This clone was counted only a few times. This sequence joins TRBV6-5 and TRBJ2-3, with 9 bases that match TRBD1. The CDR3 spans 16 residues. Germline CDR1 MNHEY, CDR2 SVGAGI. The junction had 11 bases not matched to a gene; V was cut back by 3 bases and J by 7 bases. The CDR3 protein is CASSYEGQGQGNTQYF. DNA for the CDR3: TGTGCCAGCAGTTATGAGGGACAGGGCCAGGGAAATACGCAGTATTTT.

The gene calls are TRBV11-2 and TRBJ1-2; TRBD1 aligns across 11 bases. CDR1 and CDR2 from the germline V gene are SGHAT and FQNNGV. With 3 bases clipped from V and 13 bases from J, the junction kept 13 bases outside the gene matches. This CDR3 contains 15 residues. This CDR3 reads CASSFSTGQGAFITF. Written as DNA, the CDR3 is TGTGCCAGCAGCTTTAGTACCGGACAGGGGGCGTTTATCACCTTC. Complete variable domain (other parts from reference TRBV11-2 and TRBJ1-2): EAGVAQSPRYKIIEKRQSVAFWCNPISGHATLYWYQQILGQGPKLLIQFQNNGVVDDSQLPKDRFSAERLKGVDSTLKIQPAKLEDSAVYLCASSFSTGQGAFITFGSGTRLTVV.

V is TRBV6-1 and J is TRBJ1-5; D perhaps matches TRBD1 (5 bases). V gave up 4 bases and J gave up 3 bases, with 10 bases separating them. The CDR3 length is 14 residues. Germline-derived CDR1 and CDR2 are MNHNS and SASEGT. The CDR3 coding sequence is TGTGCCAGCAGTGGCCGGGGGTCCAATCAGCCCCAGCATTTT. This sequence encodes CASSGRGSNQPQHF.

This sequence joins TRBV5-6 and TRBJ1-2; D possibly corresponds to TRBD1 (5 bases). This CDR3 comprises 17 residues. The V and J ends lost 0 bases and 2 bases respectively, with 17 bases between them. The V gene's germline CDR1 is SGHDT and CDR2 YYEEEE. The CDR3 DNA sequence: TGTGCCAGCAGCTTGGAGGGTGATGCAGGGATCAACTATGGCTACACCTTC. This codes for CASSLEGDAGINYGYTF.

This CDR3 is CASSLIPRRVRTEAFF. The DNA for the CDR3 is TGCGCCAGCAGCTTGATACCTCGGAGGGTTAGGACTGAAGCTTTCTTT. The chain joins TRBV5-1 to TRBJ1-1, with unresolved D. The V gene's germline CDR1 is SGHRS and CDR2 YFSETQ. The CDR3 consists of 16 residues. The V end lost 1 base, the J end lost 5 bases, and 18 bases lay between the germline ends.

The rearrangement links TRBV29-1 to TRBJ1-2; D is perhaps TRBD1 (5 bases). The CDR3 is made up of 18 amino acids. V shed 6 bases and J shed 0 bases, with 26 bases lying between them. CDR1 SQVTM and CDR2 ANQGSEA come from the germline V gene. CDR3 region: CSVGYELPWYRTNYGYTF. CDR3 bases: TGCAGCGTGGGATACGAATTACCGTGGTACAGGACTAACTATGGCTACACCTTC.

V and J are TRBV19 and TRBJ1-2, with a tentative D call TRBD1 (5 bases). The germline V gene has CDR1 LNHDA and CDR2 SQIVND (reference sequence). The CDR3 extends over 16 amino acids. Trimming cost V 3 bases and J 5 bases, with 19 bases left between them. The CDR3 bases are TGTGCCAGTAGTATCGGGGGACGGGCCCCGTGGTATGGCTACACCTTC. Translation: CASSIGGRAPWYGYTF.

This chain links TRBV5-6 with TRBJ1-1; D is undetermined. V dropped 3 bases and J dropped 6 bases, with 24 bases sitting between them. There are 17 residues in the CDR3. Germline lookup yields CDR1 SGHDT and CDR2 YYEEEE. As DNA, the CDR3 is TGTGCCAGCAGCTCGGATCTCTATTTTGGGCTCTACCCTGAAGCTTTCTTT. Protein sequence: CASSSDLYFGLYPEAFF. The full variable domain, in which reference TRBV5-6 and TRBJ1-1 provide the parts outside the CDR3, is DAGVTQSPTHLIKTRGQQVTLRCSPKSGHDTVSWYQQALGQGPQFIFQYYEEEERQRGNFPDRFSGHQFPNYSSELNVNALLLGDSALYLCASSSDLYFGLYPEAFFGQGTRLTVV.

The chain has TRBV5-5 and TRBJ2-7; D is possibly TRBD2 (6 bases). This CDR3 has 16 residues. CDR1 is SGHKS and CDR2 is YYEKEE in the germline V gene (reference sequence). The germline V and J ends were trimmed by 1 base and 3 bases, with 17 bases remaining between them. CDR3 sequence reads: CASSLLDSGVNYEQYF. CDR3 in DNA: TGTGCCAGCAGCTTGTTGGACTCGGGGGTTAACTACGAGCAGTACTTC.

The rearrangement uses TRBV9 and TRBJ2-6; maybe TRBD2 (5 bases). The V end lost 7 bases, the J end lost 4 bases, and 12 bases lay between the germline ends. The CDR3 contains 14 residues. CDR1 and CDR2 from the germline V gene are SGDLS and YYNGEE. CDR3 DNA sequence: TGTGCCAGCGGACTCAATACAGGGGCCAACGTCCTGACTTTC. Amino acids: CASGLNTGANVLTF.

The rearrangement uses TRBV11-1 and TRBJ2-7, with a possible D match to TRBD1 (6 bases). This CDR3 spans 13 amino acids. V lost 5 bases and J 3 bases, leaving 11 bases between the germline ends. Looked up from germline, CDR1 is SGHAT and CDR2 is FQDESV (reference sequence). The CDR3 is CASSDSQGYEQYF. The CDR3 DNA sequence: TGTGCCAGCAGCGACTCACAGGGCTACGAGCAGTACTTC. Drawing the rest from reference TRBV11-1 and TRBJ2-7, the complete variable domain is EAEVAQSPRYKITEKSQAVAFWCDPISGHATLYWYRQILGQGPELLVQFQDESVVDDSQLPKDRFSAERLKGVDSTLKIQPAELGDSAMYLCASSDSQGYEQYFGPGTRLTVT.

In its sample, this clone was seen a few times. The V and J genes are TRBV12-5 and TRBJ1-6; 9 nucleotides line up with TRBD1. V lost 5 bases and J lost 9; bases outside the gene matches: 8. CDR3 length: 15 residues. Germline assignment: CDR1 LGHNT and CDR2 FRNRAP. For the CDR3, the DNA is TGTGCTAGTGGTGCCGGGACAGGGTCCCCTTCACCCCTCCACTTT. It translates to CASGAGTGSPSPLHF.

This clone was detected a few times. J is TRBJ2-3 and V is TRBV28; D perhaps matches TRBD1 (6 bases). This CDR3 contains 13 residues. Germline V gene lookup returns CDR1 MDHEN and CDR2 SYDVKM. Between the trimmed V and J ends, which lost 5 bases and 2 bases, there was a span of 8 bases. CDR3 bases: TGTGCCAGCAGTCGGACAGACACAGATACGCAGTATTTT. Residues: CASSRTDTDTQYF.

This sequence joins TRBV5-1 and TRBJ2-7; 7 bases line up with TRBD1. With 3 bases clipped from V and 4 bases from J, the junction kept 19 bases outside the gene matches. The CDR3 sequence is 18 residues long. From germline, CDR1 is SGHRS and CDR2 YFSETQ. This chain's CDR3 is CASSYRTGANRTRYEQYF. CDR3 coding DNA: TGCGCCAGCAGCTACAGGACAGGCGCGAACAGGACACGGTACGAGCAGTACTTC.

The chain joins TRBV6-5 to TRBJ2-2, with unresolved D. Trimming cost V 7 bases and J 2 bases, with 17 bases left between them. The CDR3 extends over 16 amino acids. The germline V gene has CDR1 MNHEY and CDR2 SVGAGI. CDR3 sequence (DNA): TGTGCCAGCAATTATATCTGGCGGATTAACACCGGGGAGCTGTTTTTT. It codes for CASNYIWRINTGELFF.

V usage is TRBV18 and J usage is TRBJ2-1, with 12 nucleotides matching TRBD1. This CDR3 region has 19 residues. With V trimmed by 2 bases and J by 6 bases, 14 bases remained unmatched. Per the germline V gene, CDR1 is KGHSH and CDR2 is LQKENI. The DNA for the CDR3 is TGTGCCAGCTCACCATGCGGGGAGACCGGGACAGGGGGCTGCAATGAGCAGTTCTTC. Residues: CASSPCGETGTGGCNEQFF.

The V gene is TRBV29-1, the J gene TRBJ2-7, with D hard to call. V lost 6 bases and J 2 bases, leaving 14 bases between the germline ends. Germline-derived CDR1 and CDR2 are SQVTM and ANQGSEA. The CDR3 contains 13 residues. CDR3 in amino acids: CSVEVSDPYEQYF. The CDR3 DNA is TGCAGCGTAGAGGTTTCTGATCCCTACGAGCAGTACTTC.

This clone was seen just once. The genes are TRBV6-5 and TRBJ1-1; 8 bases agree with TRBD1. From germline, CDR1 is MNHEY and CDR2 SVGAGI. This CDR3 is 13 amino acids long. V trimming: 7 bases; J trimming: 6 bases; junction bases outside the gene matches: 7. In nucleotides, the CDR3 is TGTGCCAGCACCACGGGACAGGTGGCTGAAGCTTTCTTT. Protein sequence: CASTTGQVAEAFF.

V and J are TRBV28 and TRBJ2-6; maybe TRBD2 (7 bases). The CDR3 totals 18 residues. V shed 2 bases and J shed 0 bases, with 14 bases lying between them. Looked up from germline, CDR1 is MDHEN and CDR2 is SYDVKM. The CDR3 region is CASSLHGGAASGANVLTF. Here the CDR3 DNA reads TGTGCCAGCAGTTTACATGGGGGGGCCGCCTCTGGGGCCAACGTCCTGACTTTC.